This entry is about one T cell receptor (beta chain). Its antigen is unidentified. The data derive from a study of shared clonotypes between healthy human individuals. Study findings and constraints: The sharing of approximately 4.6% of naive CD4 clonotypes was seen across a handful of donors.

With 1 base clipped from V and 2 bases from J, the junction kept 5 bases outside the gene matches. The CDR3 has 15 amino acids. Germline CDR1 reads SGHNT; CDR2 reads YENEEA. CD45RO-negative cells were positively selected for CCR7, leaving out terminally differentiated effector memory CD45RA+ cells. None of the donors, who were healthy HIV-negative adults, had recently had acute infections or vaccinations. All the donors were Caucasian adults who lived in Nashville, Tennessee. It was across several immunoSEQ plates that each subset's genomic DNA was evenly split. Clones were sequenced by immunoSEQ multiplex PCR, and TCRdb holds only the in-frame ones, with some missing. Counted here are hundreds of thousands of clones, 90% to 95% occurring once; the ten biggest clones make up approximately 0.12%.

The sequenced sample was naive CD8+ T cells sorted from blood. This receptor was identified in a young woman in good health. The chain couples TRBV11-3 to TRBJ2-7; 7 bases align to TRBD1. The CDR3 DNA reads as TGTGCCAGCAGCTTAGCTTTTGGGACAGCCTACGAGCAGTACTTC. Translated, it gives CASSLAFGTAYEQYF.